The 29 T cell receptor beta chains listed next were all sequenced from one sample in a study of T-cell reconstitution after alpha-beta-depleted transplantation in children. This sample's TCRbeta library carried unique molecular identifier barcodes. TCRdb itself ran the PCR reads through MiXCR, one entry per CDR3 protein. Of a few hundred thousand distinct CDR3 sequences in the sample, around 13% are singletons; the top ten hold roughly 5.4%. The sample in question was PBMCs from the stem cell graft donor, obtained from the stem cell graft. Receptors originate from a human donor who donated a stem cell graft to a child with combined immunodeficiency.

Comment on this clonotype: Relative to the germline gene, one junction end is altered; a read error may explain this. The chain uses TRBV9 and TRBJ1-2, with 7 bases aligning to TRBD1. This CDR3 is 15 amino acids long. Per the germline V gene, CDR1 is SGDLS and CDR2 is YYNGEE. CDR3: CASSVDPLNRGGHTF. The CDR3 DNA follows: TGTGCCAGCAGCGTAGATCCCCTCAACAGGGGTGGCCACACCTTC.

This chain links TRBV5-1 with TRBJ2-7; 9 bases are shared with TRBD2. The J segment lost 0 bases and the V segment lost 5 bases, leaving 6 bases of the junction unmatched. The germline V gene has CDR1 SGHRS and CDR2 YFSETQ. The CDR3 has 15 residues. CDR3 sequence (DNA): TGCGCCAGCAGAATCGGGACTAGCAGCTCCTACGAGCAGTACTTC. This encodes CASRIGTSSSYEQYF.

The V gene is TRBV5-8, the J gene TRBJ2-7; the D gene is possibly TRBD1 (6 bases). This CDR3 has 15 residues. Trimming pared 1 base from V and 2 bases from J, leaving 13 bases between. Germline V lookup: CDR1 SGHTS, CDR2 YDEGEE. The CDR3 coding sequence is TGTGCCAGCAGCTTGCTTCAGGGGCCTGCCTACGAGCAGTACTTC. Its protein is CASSLLQGPAYEQYF.

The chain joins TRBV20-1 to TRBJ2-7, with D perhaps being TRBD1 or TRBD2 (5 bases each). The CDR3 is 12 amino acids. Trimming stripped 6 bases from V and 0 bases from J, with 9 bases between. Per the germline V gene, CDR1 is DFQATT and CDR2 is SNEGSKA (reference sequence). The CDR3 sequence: CSAPGTSYEQYF. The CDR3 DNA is TGCAGTGCCCCAGGGACCTCCTACGAGCAGTACTTC.

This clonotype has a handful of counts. CDR3 loop: CASSSRPLTDTQYF. In DNA form, the CDR3 reads TGTGCCAGCAGTTCCCGCCCCCTGACAGATACGCAGTATTTT. V usage is TRBV27 and J usage is TRBJ2-3; D gene ambiguous. Trimming removed 4 bases at V and 3 bases at J, with 11 bases between. The CDR3 sequence is 14 residues long. Germline V CDR1 and CDR2: MNHEY, SMNVEV (reference sequence).

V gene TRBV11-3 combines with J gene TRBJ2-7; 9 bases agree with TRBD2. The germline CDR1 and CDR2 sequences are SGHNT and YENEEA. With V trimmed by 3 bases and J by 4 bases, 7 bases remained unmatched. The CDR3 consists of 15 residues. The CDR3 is CASSLQPLAGYEQYF. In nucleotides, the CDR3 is TGTGCCAGCAGCTTGCAACCGCTAGCGGGATACGAGCAGTACTTC.

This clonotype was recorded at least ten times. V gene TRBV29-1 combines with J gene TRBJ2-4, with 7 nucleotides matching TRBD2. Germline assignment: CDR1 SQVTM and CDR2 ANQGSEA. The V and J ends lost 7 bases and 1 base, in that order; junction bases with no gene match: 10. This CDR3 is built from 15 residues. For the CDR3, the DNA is TGCAGCGCCCTTTCACCCGGGGGGGCCAAAAACATTCAGTACTTC. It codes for CSALSPGGAKNIQYF.

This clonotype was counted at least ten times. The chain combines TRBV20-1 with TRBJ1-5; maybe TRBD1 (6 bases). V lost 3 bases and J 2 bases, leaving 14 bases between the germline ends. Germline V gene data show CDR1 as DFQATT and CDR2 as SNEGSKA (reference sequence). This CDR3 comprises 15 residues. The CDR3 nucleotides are TGCAGTGCTAGCGTCCCGGGGGCGGGCAATCAGCCCCAGCATTTT. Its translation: CSASVPGAGNQPQHF.

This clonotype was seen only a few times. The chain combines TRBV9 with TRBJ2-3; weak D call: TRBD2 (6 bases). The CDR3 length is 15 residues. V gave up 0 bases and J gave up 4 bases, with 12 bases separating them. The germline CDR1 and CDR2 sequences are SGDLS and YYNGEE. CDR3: CASSVGSGRADTQYF. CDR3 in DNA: TGTGCCAGCAGCGTAGGAAGCGGGCGCGCAGATACGCAGTATTTT.

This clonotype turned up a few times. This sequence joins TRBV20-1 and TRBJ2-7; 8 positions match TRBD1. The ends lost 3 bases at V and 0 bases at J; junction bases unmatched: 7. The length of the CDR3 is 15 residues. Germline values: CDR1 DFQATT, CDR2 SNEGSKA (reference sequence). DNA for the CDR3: TGCAGTGCTAGTAGGGCAGGGGGCACCTCCTACGAGCAGTACTTC. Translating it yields CSASRAGGTSYEQYF.

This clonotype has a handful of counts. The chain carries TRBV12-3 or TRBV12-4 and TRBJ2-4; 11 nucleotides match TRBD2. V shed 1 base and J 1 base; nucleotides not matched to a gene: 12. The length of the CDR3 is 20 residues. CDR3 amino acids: CASSLGPLAGAGSAKNIQYF. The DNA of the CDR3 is TGTGCCAGCAGTTTAGGGCCACTAGCGGGAGCCGGGTCCGCCAAAAACATTCAGTACTTC.

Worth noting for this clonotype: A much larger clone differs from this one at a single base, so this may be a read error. CDR3 loop: CASNPRQDNVYTIYF. In DNA, the CDR3 is TGTGCCAGCAATCCCAGACAGGATAATGTATACACCATATATTTT. J is TRBJ1-3 and V is TRBV12-3 or TRBV12-4; perhaps TRBD1 as D (6 bases). V was cut by 7 bases and J by 8 bases, with 21 bases left in between. The CDR3 contains 15 residues.

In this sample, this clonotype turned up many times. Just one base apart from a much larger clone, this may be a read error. CDR3 loop: CASSGSGANVLTF. CDR3 DNA sequence: TGTGCCAGCAGTGGCTCTGGGGCCAACGTCCTGACTTTC. The V and J genes are TRBV27 and TRBJ2-6; D remains ambiguous. Germline V gene data show CDR1 as MNHEY and CDR2 as SMNVEV (reference sequence). This CDR3 is built from 13 residues. The V gene lost 5 bases and the J gene lost 0 bases, with 2 bases spanning the gap.

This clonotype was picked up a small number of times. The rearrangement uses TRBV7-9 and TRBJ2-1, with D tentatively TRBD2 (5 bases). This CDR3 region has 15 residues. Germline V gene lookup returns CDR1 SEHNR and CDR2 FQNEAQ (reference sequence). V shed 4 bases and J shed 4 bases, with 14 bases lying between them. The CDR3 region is CASSYQRSGYNEQFF. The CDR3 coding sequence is TGTGCCAGCAGCTACCAACGTTCGGGGTACAATGAGCAGTTCTTC. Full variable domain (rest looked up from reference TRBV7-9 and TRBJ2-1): DTGVSQNPRHKITKRGQNVTFRCDPISEHNRLYWYRQTLGQGPEFLTYFQNEAQLEKSRLLSDRFSAERPKGSFSTLEIQRTEQGDSAMYLCASSYQRSGYNEQFFGPGTRLTVL.

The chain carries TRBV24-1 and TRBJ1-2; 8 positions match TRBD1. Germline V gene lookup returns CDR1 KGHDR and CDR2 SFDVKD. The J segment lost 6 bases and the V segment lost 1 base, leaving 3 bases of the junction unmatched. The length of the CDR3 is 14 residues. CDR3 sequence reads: CATSDLGQGDGYTF. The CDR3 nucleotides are TGTGCCACCAGTGATTTAGGACAGGGTGATGGCTACACCTTC.

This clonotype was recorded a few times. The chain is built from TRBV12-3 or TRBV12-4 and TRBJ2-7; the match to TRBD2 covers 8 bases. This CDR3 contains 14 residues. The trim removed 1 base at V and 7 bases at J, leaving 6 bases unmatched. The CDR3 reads CASSLDGRAREQYF. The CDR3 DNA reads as TGTGCCAGCAGTTTAGACGGGAGGGCGCGGGAGCAGTACTTC.

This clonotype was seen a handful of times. The CDR3 DNA sequence: TGTGCCAGCAGCTTAGTTAGTGCAGAGAACACTGAAGCTTTCTTT. It specifies CASSLVSAENTEAFF. V is TRBV7-2 and J is TRBJ1-1; D call uncertain. The V and J ends lost 1 base and 1 base respectively, with 10 bases between them. CDR1 and CDR2 from the germline V gene are SGHTA and FQGNSA. This CDR3 is 15 amino acids long.

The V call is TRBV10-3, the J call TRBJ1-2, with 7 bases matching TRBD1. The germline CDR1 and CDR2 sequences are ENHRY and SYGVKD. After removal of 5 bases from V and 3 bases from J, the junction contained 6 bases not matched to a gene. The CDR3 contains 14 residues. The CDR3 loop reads CAISTGTADYGYTF. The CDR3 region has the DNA TGTGCCATCAGTACGGGGACAGCGGACTATGGCTACACCTTC.

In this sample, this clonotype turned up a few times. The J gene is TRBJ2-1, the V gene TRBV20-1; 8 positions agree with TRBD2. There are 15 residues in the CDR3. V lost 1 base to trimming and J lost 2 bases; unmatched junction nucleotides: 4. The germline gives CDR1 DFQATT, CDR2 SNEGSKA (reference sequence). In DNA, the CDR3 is TGCAGTGCTAGAGCAGGACTAGCCCCCTACAATGAGCAGTTCTTC. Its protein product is CSARAGLAPYNEQFF.

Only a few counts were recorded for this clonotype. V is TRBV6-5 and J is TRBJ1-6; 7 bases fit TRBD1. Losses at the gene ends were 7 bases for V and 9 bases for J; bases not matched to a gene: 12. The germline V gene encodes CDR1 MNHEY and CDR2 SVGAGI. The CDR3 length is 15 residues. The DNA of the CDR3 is TGTGCCAGCATTAGCCGGACAGGTCAAACTTCACCCCTCCACTTT. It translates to CASISRTGQTSPLHF.

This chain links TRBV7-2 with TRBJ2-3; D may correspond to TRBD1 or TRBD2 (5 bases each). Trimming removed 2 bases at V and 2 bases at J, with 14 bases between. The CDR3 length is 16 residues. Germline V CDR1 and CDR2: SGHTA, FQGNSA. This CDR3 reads CASSLRSLGPTDTQYF. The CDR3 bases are TGTGCCAGCAGCTTAAGGAGCCTGGGACCCACAGATACGCAGTATTTT.

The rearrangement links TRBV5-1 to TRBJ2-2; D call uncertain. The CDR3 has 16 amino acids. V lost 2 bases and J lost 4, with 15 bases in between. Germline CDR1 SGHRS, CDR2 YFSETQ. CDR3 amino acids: CASSFGHDEITGELFF. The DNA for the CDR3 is TGCGCCAGCAGCTTTGGTCACGACGAGATCACCGGGGAGCTGTTTTTT.

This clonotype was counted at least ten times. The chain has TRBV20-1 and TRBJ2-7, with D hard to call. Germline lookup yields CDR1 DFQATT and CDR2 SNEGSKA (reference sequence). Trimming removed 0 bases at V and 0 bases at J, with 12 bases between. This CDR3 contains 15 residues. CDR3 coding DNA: TGCAGTGCTAGAGATCAGCGAGTTAGCTCCTACGAGCAGTACTTC. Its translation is CSARDQRVSSYEQYF.

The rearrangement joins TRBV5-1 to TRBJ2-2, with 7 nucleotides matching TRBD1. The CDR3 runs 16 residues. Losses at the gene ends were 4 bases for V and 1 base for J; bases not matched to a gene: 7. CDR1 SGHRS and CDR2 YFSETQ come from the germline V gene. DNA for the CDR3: TGCGCCAGCAGCCGCCGGGACAGTGGGAACACCGGGGAGCTGTTTTTT. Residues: CASSRRDSGNTGELFF.

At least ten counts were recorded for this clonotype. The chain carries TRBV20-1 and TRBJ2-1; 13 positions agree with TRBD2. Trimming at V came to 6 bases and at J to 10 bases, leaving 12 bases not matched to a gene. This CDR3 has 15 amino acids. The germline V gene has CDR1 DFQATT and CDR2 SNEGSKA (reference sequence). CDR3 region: CSARGLAGSFGEQFF. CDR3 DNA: TGCAGTGCCAGGGGACTAGCGGGGAGTTTTGGAGAGCAGTTCTTC.

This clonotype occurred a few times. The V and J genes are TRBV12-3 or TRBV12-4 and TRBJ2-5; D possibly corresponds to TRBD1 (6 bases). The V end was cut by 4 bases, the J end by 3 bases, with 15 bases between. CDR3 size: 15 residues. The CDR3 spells CASSSFRTAKETQYF. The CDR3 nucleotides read TGTGCCAGCAGTTCGTTTCGGACAGCTAAAGAGACCCAGTACTTC.

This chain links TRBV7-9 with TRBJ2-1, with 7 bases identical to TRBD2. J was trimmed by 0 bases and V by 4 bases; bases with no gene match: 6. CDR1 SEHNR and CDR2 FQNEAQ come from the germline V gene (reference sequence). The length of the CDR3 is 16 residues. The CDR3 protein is CASSSLADLSYNEQFF. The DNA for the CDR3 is TGTGCCAGCAGCTCCCTAGCGGATCTCTCCTACAATGAGCAGTTCTTC.

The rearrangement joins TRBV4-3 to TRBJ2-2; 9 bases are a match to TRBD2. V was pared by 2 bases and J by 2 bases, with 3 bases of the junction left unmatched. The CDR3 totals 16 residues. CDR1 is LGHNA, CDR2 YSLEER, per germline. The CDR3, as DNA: TGCGCCAGCAGCCAACATAGCGGGGGTAACACCGGGGAGCTGTTTTTT. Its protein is CASSQHSGGNTGELFF.

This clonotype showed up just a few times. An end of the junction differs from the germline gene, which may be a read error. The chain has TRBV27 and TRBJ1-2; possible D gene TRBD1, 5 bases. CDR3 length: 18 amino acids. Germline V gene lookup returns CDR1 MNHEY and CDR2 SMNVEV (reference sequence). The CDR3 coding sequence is TGTGCCAGCAGCTTATCCCCCGACGGGGGGACCGTTAACTATGGCTACACCTTC. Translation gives CASSLSPDGGTVNYGYTF.